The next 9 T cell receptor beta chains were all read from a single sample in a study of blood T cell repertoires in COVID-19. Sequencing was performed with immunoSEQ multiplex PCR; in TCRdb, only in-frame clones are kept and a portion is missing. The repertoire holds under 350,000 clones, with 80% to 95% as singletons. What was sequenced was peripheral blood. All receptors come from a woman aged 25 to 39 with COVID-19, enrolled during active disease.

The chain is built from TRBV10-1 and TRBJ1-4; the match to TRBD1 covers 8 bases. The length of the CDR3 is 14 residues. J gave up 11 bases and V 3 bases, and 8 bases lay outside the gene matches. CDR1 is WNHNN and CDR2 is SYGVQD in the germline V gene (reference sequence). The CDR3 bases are TGCGCCAGCAGTGATCCCGGACAGGGATCGAAACTGTTTTTT. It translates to CASSDPGQGSKLFF.

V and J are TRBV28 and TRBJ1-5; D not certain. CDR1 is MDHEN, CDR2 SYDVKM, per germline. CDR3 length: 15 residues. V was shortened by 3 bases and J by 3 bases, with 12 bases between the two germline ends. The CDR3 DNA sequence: TGTGCCAGCAGTTTCCCAGCGACTCCCAATCAGCCCCAGCATTTT. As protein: CASSFPATPNQPQHF.

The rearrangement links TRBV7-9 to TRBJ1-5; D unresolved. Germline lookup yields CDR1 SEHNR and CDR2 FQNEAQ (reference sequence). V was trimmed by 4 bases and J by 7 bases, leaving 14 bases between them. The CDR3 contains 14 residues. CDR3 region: CASSSGGKSQPQHF. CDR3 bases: TGTGCCAGCAGCTCCGGAGGGAAGTCCCAGCCCCAGCATTTT.

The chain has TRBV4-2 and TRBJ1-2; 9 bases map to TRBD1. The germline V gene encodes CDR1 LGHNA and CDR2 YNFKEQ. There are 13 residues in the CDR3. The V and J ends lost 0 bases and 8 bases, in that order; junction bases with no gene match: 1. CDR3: CASSQETGGGYTF. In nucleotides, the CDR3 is TGTGCCAGCAGCCAAGAAACAGGGGGCGGCTACACCTTC.

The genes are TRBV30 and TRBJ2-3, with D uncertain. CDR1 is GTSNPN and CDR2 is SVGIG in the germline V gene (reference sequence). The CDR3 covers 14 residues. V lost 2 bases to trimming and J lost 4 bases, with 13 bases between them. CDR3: CAWSPLSQSDTQYF. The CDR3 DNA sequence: TGTGCCTGGAGTCCCTTATCACAGTCAGATACGCAGTATTTT.

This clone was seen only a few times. Written as DNA, the CDR3 is TGTGCCAGCAGTCCCGTAGCGGGAGCCAGTAATGAGCAGTTCTTC. It encodes CASSPVAGASNEQFF. J is TRBJ2-1 and V is TRBV6-4, with 9 bases aligning to TRBD2. CDR1 is MRHNA and CDR2 is SNTAGT in the germline V gene. This CDR3 is 15 amino acids long. V lost 5 bases, J lost 7 bases, and 9 bases stayed unmatched.

CDR3 sequence (DNA): TGTGCCAGCAGCTTTAATAGCGGGAGGGGAGATACGCAGTATTTT. Its protein is CASSFNSGRGDTQYF. The chain combines TRBV5-4 with TRBJ2-3; 11 nucleotides agree with TRBD2. This CDR3 comprises 15 residues. After removal of 2 bases from V and 5 bases from J, the junction contained 4 bases not matched to a gene. Germline lookup yields CDR1 SGHNT and CDR2 YYREEE (reference sequence).

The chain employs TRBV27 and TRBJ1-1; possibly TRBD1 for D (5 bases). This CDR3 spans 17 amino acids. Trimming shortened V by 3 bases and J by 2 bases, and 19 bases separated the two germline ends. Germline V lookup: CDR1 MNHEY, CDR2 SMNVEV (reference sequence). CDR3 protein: CASSFRPWGPQNTEAFF. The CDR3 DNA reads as TGTGCCAGCAGTTTCCGTCCGTGGGGCCCTCAAAACACTGAAGCTTTCTTT.

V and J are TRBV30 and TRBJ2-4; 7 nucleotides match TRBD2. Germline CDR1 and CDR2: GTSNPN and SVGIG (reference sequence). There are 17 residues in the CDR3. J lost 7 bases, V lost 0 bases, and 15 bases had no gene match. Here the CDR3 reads CAWSVQGAGIWMNIQYF. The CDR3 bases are TGTGCCTGGAGTGTACAAGGAGCGGGAATCTGGATGAACATTCAGTACTTC.